These T cell receptor beta chains were read from a single sample in a study of blood T cell repertoires in COVID-19. Generated by immunoSEQ multiplex PCR, the TCRdb table keeps only in-frame clones and is missing some. This table has 190,000 or so clones, around nine tenths appearing once. The sequenced sample was peripheral blood. The origin of the receptors is a man in his forties or fifties with active or convalescent COVID-19. Both conserved end residues are part of each CDR3. The D gene is left open where the match is weak. Rows give clone size only sometimes, using once, few, many, or a class for an expanded clone.

NA	NA	TRBJ1-4	TRBV5-4	CASSLPGQNEKLFF	TGTGCCAGCAGCCTCCCCGGACAAAATGAAAAACTGTTTTTT
NA	NA	TRBJ1-1	TRBV30	CAWGHGGMGTEAFF	TGTGCCTGGGGTCATGGGGGGATGGGGACTGAAGCTTTCTTT
NA	NA	TRBJ2-3	TRBV9	CASSATFPRGTDTQYF	TGTGCCAGCAGCGCCACCTTTCCCAGGGGCACAGATACGCAGTATTTT
NA	NA	TRBJ2-2	TRBV5-1	CASSLEGANTGELFF	TGCGCCAGCAGCTTGGAGGGGGCGAACACCGGGGAGCTGTTTTTT
TRBD1	NA	TRBJ1-2	TRBV12-3/TRBV12-4	CASSTGGGSGYTF	TGTGCCAGCAGTACAGGGGGCGGGTCTGGCTACACCTTC
TRBD1	NA	TRBJ1-4	TRBV28	CASSQTGGDEKLFF	TGTGCCAGCAGCCAGACAGGGGGGGATGAAAAACTGTTTTTT
TRBD1	NA	TRBJ1-2	TRBV5-4	CASSLVQGESGYTF	TGTGCCAGCAGCTTGGTCCAGGGGGAAAGTGGCTACACCTTC
TRBD1	NA	TRBJ1-1	TRBV11-3	CASSLDSWTGKAEAFF	TGTGCCAGCAGCTTAGATTCCTGGACAGGGAAGGCTGAAGCTTTCTTT
NA	NA	TRBJ1-2	TRBV28	CAIDAEGLLGPHEGYTF	TGTGCCATCGACGCCGAAGGGCTATTGGGGCCTCACGAAGGCTACACCTTC
TRBD1	once	TRBJ1-6	TRBV11-2	CASSSYETGGYNSPLHF	TGTGCCAGCAGCTCCTATGAGACAGGGGGATATAATTCACCCCTCCACTTT
TRBD1	few	TRBJ1-1	TRBV6-2/TRBV6-3	CASSYSGTGDTEAFF	TGTGCCAGCAGTTACTCGGGGACAGGGGATACTGAAGCTTTCTTT
TRBD1	NA	TRBJ1-6	TRBV28	CASSQTGWNSPLHF	TGTGCCAGCAGTCAGACAGGGTGGAATTCACCCCTCCACTTT
TRBD1	NA	TRBJ1-5	TRBV7-9	CASSFKGADQPQHF	TGTGCCAGCAGCTTCAAGGGGGCCGATCAGCCCCAGCATTTT
TRBD1	NA	TRBJ2-7	TRBV5-1	CASSLEQGVEQYF	TGCGCCAGCAGCTTGGAACAGGGGGTCGAGCAGTACTTC
NA	NA	TRBJ1-3	TRBV12-3/TRBV12-4	CASSSVPDTIYF	TGTGCCAGCAGTTCCGTTCCGGACACCATATATTTT
NA	NA	TRBJ2-5	TRBV30	CAWSGRETQYF	TGTGCCTGGAGTGGGAGGGAGACCCAGTACTTC
TRBD1	NA	TRBJ1-2	TRBV5-1	CASSWGQGNYGYTF	TGCGCCAGCAGCTGGGGACAGGGGAACTATGGCTACACCTTC
NA	NA	TRBJ1-2	TRBV2	CASRASQRGYTF	TGTGCCAGCAGAGCAAGCCAGCGGGGCTACACCTTC
NA	NA	TRBJ2-7	TRBV2	CASSEDSAGLYEQYF	TGTGCCAGCAGTGAAGATTCGGCGGGCCTCTACGAGCAGTACTTC
TRBD1	NA	TRBJ1-1	TRBV10-3	CAIIEIQGVTEAFF	TGTGCCATCATTGAGATACAGGGGGTCACTGAAGCTTTCTTT
NA	NA	TRBJ1-2	TRBV6-5	CASRRRNQGYGYTF	TGTGCCAGCAGGCGCCGTAATCAGGGGTATGGCTACACCTTC
TRBD1	NA	TRBJ1-1	TRBV28	CASSLRGQGAAFF	TGTGCCAGCAGTTTACGGGGGCAGGGGGCCGCTTTCTTT
NA	NA	TRBJ1-6	TRBV12-3/TRBV12-4	CASSREHSPLHF	TGTGCCAGCAGTCGCGAGCATTCACCCCTCCACTTT
TRBD2	NA	TRBJ2-7	TRBV11-3	CASSLLTSGGRSYEQYF	TGTGCCAGCAGCTTACTGACTAGCGGGGGGAGGTCCTACGAGCAGTACTTC
TRBD1	NA	TRBJ1-2	TRBV29-1	CSVATGGYGYTF	TGCAGCGTTGCGACAGGGGGCTATGGCTACACCTTC
NA	NA	TRBJ1-1	TRBV7-3	CASSHTTTGEAFF	TGTGCCAGCAGCCATACAACGACTGGTGAAGCTTTCTTT
NA	NA	TRBJ1-3	TRBV21-1	CASSTRGQDRTGNTIYF	TGTGCCAGCAGCACCCGAGGTCAGGACAGAACTGGAAACACCATATATTTT
TRBD1	few	TRBJ2-7	TRBV12-3/TRBV12-4	CASRNRGTYEQYF	TGTGCCAGCAGGAACAGGGGAACCTACGAGCAGTACTTC
NA	NA	TRBJ2-7	TRBV6-2/TRBV6-3	CASSKGPVSPGEYF	TGTGCCAGCAGTAAGGGGCCGGTATCCCCGGGGGAGTACTTC
NA	NA	TRBJ1-1	TRBV18	CASSTSLNTEAFF	TGTGCCAGCTCAACATCTTTGAACACTGAAGCTTTCTTT
TRBD1	NA	TRBJ2-7	TRBV6-5	CASSPGQGAGEQYF	TGTGCCAGCAGTCCGGGACAGGGGGCCGGCGAGCAGTACTTC